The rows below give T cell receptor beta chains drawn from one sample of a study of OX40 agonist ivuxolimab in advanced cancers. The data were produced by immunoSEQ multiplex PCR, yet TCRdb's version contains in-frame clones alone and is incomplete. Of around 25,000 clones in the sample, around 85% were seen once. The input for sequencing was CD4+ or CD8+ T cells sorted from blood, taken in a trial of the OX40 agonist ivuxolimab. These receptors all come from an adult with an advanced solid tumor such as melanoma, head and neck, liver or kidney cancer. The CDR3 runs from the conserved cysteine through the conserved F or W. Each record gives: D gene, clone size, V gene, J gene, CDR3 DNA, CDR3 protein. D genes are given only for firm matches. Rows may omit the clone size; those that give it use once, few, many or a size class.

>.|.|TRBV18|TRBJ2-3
TGTGCCAGCTCACAGGGGTCCACAGATACGCAGTATTTT
CASSQGSTDTQYF
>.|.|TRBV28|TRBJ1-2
TGTGCCAGCAGTCAAGGACGGGGAGCTAACTATGGCTACACCTTC
CASSQGRGANYGYTF
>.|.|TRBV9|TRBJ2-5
TGTGCCAGCAGCGTAGGGTACAGGGAGACCCAGTACTTC
CASSVGYRETQYF
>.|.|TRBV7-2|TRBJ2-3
TGTGCCAGCAGCCCCCTAGGCCCCGGGGCGGGCACAGATACGCAGTATTTT
CASSPLGPGAGTDTQYF
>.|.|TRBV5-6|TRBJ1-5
TGTGCCAGCAGCTTGTGGGCGGACGGCGATTATAGCAATCAGCCCCAGCATTTT
CASSLWADGDYSNQPQHF
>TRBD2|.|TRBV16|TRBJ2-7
TGTGCCAGCAGCCAATCAGCGGGGTCCTACGAGCAGTACTTC
CASSQSAGSYEQYF
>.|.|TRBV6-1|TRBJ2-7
TGTGCCAGCAGTGAGGGACATATCTCCTACGAGCAGTACTTC
CASSEGHISYEQYF
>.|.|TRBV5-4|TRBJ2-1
TGTGCCAGCAGCCCGGAGGGAGGAACCTACAATGAGCAGTTCTTC
CASSPEGGTYNEQFF
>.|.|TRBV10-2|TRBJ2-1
TGCGCCAGCAGCCTCGGGAGTAGCTCCTACAATGAGCAGTTCTTC
CASSLGSSSYNEQFF
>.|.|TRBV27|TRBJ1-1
TGTGCCAGCAGTCCTCCGGGATCCACTGAAGCTTTCTTT
CASSPPGSTEAFF
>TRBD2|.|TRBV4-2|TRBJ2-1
TGTGCCAGCAGCCAAGATACACTCGGACTAGCGGGAGACGAGCAGTTCTTC
CASSQDTLGLAGDEQFF
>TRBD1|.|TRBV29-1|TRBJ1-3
TGCAGCGTGCAGGGGGCAGTTACTGGAAACACCATATATTTT
CSVQGAVTGNTIYF
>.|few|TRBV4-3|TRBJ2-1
TGCGCCAGCAGCCAAGATCTGGCCAGGGCCAATGAGCAGTTCTTC
CASSQDLARANEQFF
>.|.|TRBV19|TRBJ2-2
TGTGCCAGTAGTATCGGGAGTTGGACCGGGGAGCTGTTTTTT
CASSIGSWTGELFF
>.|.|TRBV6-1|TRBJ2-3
TGTGCCAGCAGTGAAGAACTTGGAGGTATCACAGATACGCAGTATTTT
CASSEELGGITDTQYF
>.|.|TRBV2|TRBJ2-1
TGTGCCAGCAGTGGGTCCCGGGGGCCCCTTAATGAGCAGTTCTTC
CASSGSRGPLNEQFF
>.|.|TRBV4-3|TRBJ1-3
TGCGCCAGCAGCCAAGGAGGGGCGGGGCCCGATGGAAACACCATATATTTT
CASSQGGAGPDGNTIYF
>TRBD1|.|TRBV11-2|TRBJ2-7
TGTGCCAGCAGCTTTGACAGGGGATTCAGAGTCTACGAGCAGTACTTC
CASSFDRGFRVYEQYF
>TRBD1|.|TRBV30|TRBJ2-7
TGTGCCTGGAGCAGACAGGGTTACGAGCAGTACTTC
CAWSRQGYEQYF
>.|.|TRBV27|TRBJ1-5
TGTGCCAGCAGTAGAGGCCAGGGAGACCAGCCCCAGCATTTT
CASSRGQGDQPQHF
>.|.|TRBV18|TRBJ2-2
TGTGCCAGCTCACCAGAGCCCGGGGGCACCGGGGAGCTGTTTTTT
CASSPEPGGTGELFF
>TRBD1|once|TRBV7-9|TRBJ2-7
TGTGCCAGCAGCTCTAGGACAGGGCCCTTCCCCTACGAGCAGTACTTC
CASSSRTGPFPYEQYF
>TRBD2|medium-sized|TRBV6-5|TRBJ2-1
TGTGCCAGCGGACTAGCGGGGCCCAATGAGCAGTTCTTC
CASGLAGPNEQFF
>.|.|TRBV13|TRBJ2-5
TGTGCCAGCAGCTTACAAGGGGGCCCTACGGGGGAGCAGTACTTC
CASSLQGGPTGEQYF
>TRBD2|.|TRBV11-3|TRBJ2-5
TGTGCCAGCAGCCTCCTGGGACTAGCGGGAGGGTCATTGGGAGAGACCCAGTACTTC
CASSLLGLAGGSLGETQYF
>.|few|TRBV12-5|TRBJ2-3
TGTGCTAGTGGACCCGGCGGGAGCACAGATACGCAGTATTTT
CASGPGGSTDTQYF
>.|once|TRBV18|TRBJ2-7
TGTGCCAGCTCACCAGACTACGGGGTACACGAGCAGTACTTC
CASSPDYGVHEQYF
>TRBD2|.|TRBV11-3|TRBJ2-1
TGTGCCAGCACCGGGACTAGAGAGCAGTTCTTC
CASTGTREQFF
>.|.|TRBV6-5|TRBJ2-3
TGTGCCAGCCAGTCACGGACTAGCACAGATACGCAGTATTTT
CASQSRTSTDTQYF
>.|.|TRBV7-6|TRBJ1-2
TGTGCCAGCAGCTCAGGCTTTAAGGCTAACTATGGCTACACCTTC
CASSSGFKANYGYTF
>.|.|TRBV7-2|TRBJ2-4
TGTGCCAGCAGCTTAGTTGGAGGCCAAAACATTCAGTACTTC
CASSLVGGQNIQYF
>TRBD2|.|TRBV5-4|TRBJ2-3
TGTGCCAGCAGCTCGGGACTAGCGGGGGGGACAGATACGCAGTATTTT
CASSSGLAGGTDTQYF
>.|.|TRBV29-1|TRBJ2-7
TGCAGCGCTGGGGGGCGGAGCCGAGACGAGCAGTACTTC
CSAGGRSRDEQYF
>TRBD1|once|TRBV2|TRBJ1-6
TGTGCCAGCAGAGAGACAGGGGGCGAAAATTCACCCCTCCACTTT
CASRETGGENSPLHF
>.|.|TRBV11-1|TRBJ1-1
TGTGCCAGCAGCCTGCAATTCGGCTTAAAGAACACTGAAGCTTTCTTT
CASSLQFGLKNTEAFF
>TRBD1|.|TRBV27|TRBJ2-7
TGTGCCAGCAGTTCAGGGGGCGGAAGCTTTACCTACGAGCAGTACTTC
CASSSGGGSFTYEQYF
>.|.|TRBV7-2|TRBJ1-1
TGTGCCAGCAGCACCTTCGGGAAGAACACTGAAGCTTTCTTT
CASSTFGKNTEAFF
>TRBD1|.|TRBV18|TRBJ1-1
TGTGCCGGGTCTTGGGGACAGCAGAACACTGAAGCTTTCTTT
CAGSWGQQNTEAFF
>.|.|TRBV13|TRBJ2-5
TGTGCCAGCAGCCGCTGGCAAGAGACCCAGTACTTC
CASSRWQETQYF
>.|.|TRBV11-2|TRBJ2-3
TGTGCCAGCAGCTTGCGACAGTCACACACAGATACGCAGTATTTT
CASSLRQSHTDTQYF
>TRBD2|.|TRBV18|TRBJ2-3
TGTGCCAGCTCACGCGACGGGACTAGCGGGGGCTTGAGCACAGATACGCAGTATTTT
CASSRDGTSGGLSTDTQYF
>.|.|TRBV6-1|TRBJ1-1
TGTGCCAGCAGTGATCATAGGGACACTGAAGCTTTCTTT
CASSDHRDTEAFF
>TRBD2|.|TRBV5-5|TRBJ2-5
TGTGCCAGCAGCTTGGAGCGGGGGTTACAAGAGACCCAGTACTTC
CASSLERGLQETQYF
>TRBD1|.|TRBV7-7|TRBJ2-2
TGTGCTAGCAGCTCTTCCGGGACAGCTACACCCGGGGAGCTGTTTTTT
CASSSSGTATPGELFF
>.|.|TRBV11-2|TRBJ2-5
TGTGCCAGCAGCCCCGAACGGGGATTCTTTGAGACCCAGTACTTC
CASSPERGFFETQYF
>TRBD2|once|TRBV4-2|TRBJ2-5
TGTGCCAGCAGCCAAAATAGCGGGAGGGAGACCCAGTACTTC
CASSQNSGRETQYF
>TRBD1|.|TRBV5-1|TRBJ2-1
TGCGCCAGCAGCTTGTTCGCTTCGGGTGACAGGGCCTCCAATGAGCAGTTCTTC
CASSLFASGDRASNEQFF
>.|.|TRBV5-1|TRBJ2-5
TGCGCCAGCAGCTTGGACACCCAAGAGACCCAGTACTTC
CASSLDTQETQYF
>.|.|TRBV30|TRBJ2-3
TGTGCCTGGAGGGGGGGTGATAGCGGCACAGATACGCAGTATTTT
CAWRGGDSGTDTQYF
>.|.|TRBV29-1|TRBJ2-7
TGCAGCGCTAAACAGAGCAATTCCTACGAGCAGTACTTC
CSAKQSNSYEQYF
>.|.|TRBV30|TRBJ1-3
TGTGCCTGGAATCCCTCTCCTGGAAACACCATATATTTT
CAWNPSPGNTIYF
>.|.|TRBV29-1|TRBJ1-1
TGCAGCGTTGTTGGGTGGGCAAACACTGAAGCTTTCTTT
CSVVGWANTEAFF
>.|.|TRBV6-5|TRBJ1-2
TGTGCCAGCAGTTACTCGTCAGGGAGGGACTATGGCTACACCTTC
CASSYSSGRDYGYTF
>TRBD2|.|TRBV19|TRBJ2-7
TGTGCCAGTAGTATTGGGGGAGCGGGGGGCCCCACGGAGCAGTACTTC
CASSIGGAGGPTEQYF
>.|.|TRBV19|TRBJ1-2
TGTGCCAGTAGTACACAGGGCGGAGGCTACACCTTC
CASSTQGGGYTF